This T cell receptor (beta chain) is drawn from a study of regulatory T cells in long-lasting Graves disease. Time point meaning: newly diagnosed GD, antithyroid drugs for less than 3 months. Extracted RNA from PBMCs served as the source of the TCR library. The germline V gene encodes CDR1 WNHNN and CDR2 SYGVQD (reference sequence). Losses at the gene ends were 4 bases for V and 0 bases for J; bases not matched to a gene: 5. The length of the CDR3 is 16 residues. This clonotype was seen many times. Arm-PCR with iRepertoire HTBI primers amplified the CDR3 regions for these TCR beta libraries. MiXCR, applied by TCRdb to the multiplex PCR reads, yields one record per CDR3 protein. The sample holds 620,000 or so distinct CDR3 sequences, around 15% seen once. The sample also formed part of further work on T cells in Graves' hyperthyroidism and ophthalmopathy.

Specimen: peripheral blood mononuclear cells (PBMCs), collected at new diagnosis, from a patient treated with antithyroid drugs. The chain joins TRBV10-1 to TRBJ2-1, with 8 nucleotides matching TRBD2. This receptor was identified in a woman aged 30 to 39 with Graves disease. CDR3 nucleotides: TGCGCCAGCAGTGTACTAGCGGCAAGCTCCTACAATGAGCAGTTCTTC. Its protein is CASSVLAASSYNEQFF.